This TCR beta chain was retrieved from a study of control samples from healthy donors and cancer patients. Assay used: immunoSEQ multiplex PCR; TCRdb lists only in-frame clones, some missing. The sample comprises approximately 40,000 clones, about 86% of which are singletons, and 20% to 25% rests with the top ten. V lost 6 bases and J lost 8, with 17 bases in between. Germline CDR1 reads SGHTA; CDR2 reads FQGTGA. This CDR3 has 14 amino acids. The origin of this receptor is a woman aged 55-69 years with lung cancer. The rearrangement links TRBV7-3 to TRBJ2-1, with D uncertain. The material sequenced was PBMCs. CDR3 nucleotide sequence: TGTGCCAGCAGTTTGGGTGCCTACACGGATGAGCAGTTCTTC. Residues: CASSLGAYTDEQFF.